Below are 20 T cell receptor beta chains sequenced from a single sample in a study of control samples from healthy donors and cancer patients (TCRdb year 2020). The library was obtained by the immunoSEQ multiplex PCR assay. TCRdb mirrors the immuneACCESS table, restricted to in-frame sequences. Some clones are absent from its copies; in checked studies, under half trace to an unresolved V gene, and the reason for the others is unknown. For this sample the table gives 170,000 or so clones, of which approximately 94% were detected only once. The top ten clones comprise 1.2% to 1.5% of the sample. The sequenced material came from blood. These receptors were collected from a young woman in good health.

V gene TRBV7-2 combines with J gene TRBJ2-5; 7 bases are a match to TRBD1. Unmatched junction bases numbered 0, after V lost 4 bases and J lost 4 bases. Germline CDR1 SGHTA, CDR2 FQGNSA. This CDR3 has 12 residues. The CDR3 here is CASSYRGETQYF. The CDR3 DNA reads as TGTGCCAGCAGCTACAGGGGAGAGACCCAGTACTTC.

The rearrangement joins TRBV11-2 to TRBJ1-4; D uncertain. This CDR3 comprises 14 residues. The V and J ends lost 0 bases and 8 bases respectively, with 10 bases between them. In germline, CDR1 is SGHAT, CDR2 FQNNGV. This chain's CDR3 is CASSLDFVSEKLFF. CDR3 bases: TGTGCCAGCAGCTTAGATTTTGTGAGCGAAAAACTGTTTTTT.

The chain links TRBV5-4 to TRBJ1-1; D might be TRBD1 (5 bases). Per germline, CDR1 SGHNT and CDR2 YYREEE (reference sequence). The CDR3 consists of 14 residues. V gave up 5 bases and J gave up 1 base, with 12 bases separating them. CDR3 DNA sequence: TGTGCCAGCAGTTCCCATGGGGGGAACACTGAAGCTTTCTTT. Residues: CASSSHGGNTEAFF.

This chain joins TRBV10-1 and TRBJ1-6; D is unresolved. The CDR3 runs to 14 residues. Germline V CDR1 and CDR2: WNHNN, SYGVQD (reference sequence). The germline V and J ends were trimmed by 6 bases and 8 bases, with 14 bases remaining between them. CDR3 amino acids: CASRRKRRYSPLHF. CDR3 in DNA: TGCGCCAGCAGGAGAAAAAGGCGGTATTCACCCCTCCACTTT.

V and J are TRBV19 and TRBJ1-5; TRBD1 matches at 7 bases. This CDR3 spans 19 amino acids. The V and J ends lost 5 bases and 0 bases, in that order; junction bases with no gene match: 16. The germline V gene has CDR1 LNHDA and CDR2 SQIVND (reference sequence). CDR3 protein: CASSPEPGQLQYSNQPQHF. CDR3 DNA sequence: TGTGCCAGTAGTCCGGAGCCGGGACAGTTACAATATAGCAATCAGCCCCAGCATTTT. Looking up the rest from reference TRBV19 and TRBJ1-5 gives the full variable domain: DGGITQSPKYLFRKEGQNVTLSCEQNLNHDAMYWYRQDPGQGLRLIYYSQIVNDFQKGDIAEGYSVSREKKESFPLTVTSAQKNPTAFYLCASSPEPGQLQYSNQPQHFGDGTRLSIL.

The rearrangement links TRBV11-2 to TRBJ1-2, with a weak D call TRBD1 (6 bases). The ends were cut back, 0 bases at V and 2 bases at J, with 7 bases in the middle. This CDR3 is built from 14 residues. Per germline, CDR1 SGHAT and CDR2 FQNNGV. DNA of the CDR3: TGTGCCAGCAGCTTAGATAGGGGGAACTATGGCTACACCTTC. Translation: CASSLDRGNYGYTF.

This clone occurred once. The chain uses TRBV7-9 and TRBJ2-1, with TRBD2 matching over 9 bases. Germline V CDR1 and CDR2: SEHNR, FQNEAQ (reference sequence). V shed 3 bases and J 4 bases; nucleotides not matched to a gene: 7. This CDR3 region has 16 residues. The CDR3 loop is CASSLGGLAGYNEQFF. The CDR3 DNA reads as TGTGCCAGCAGCTTGGGAGGGCTAGCGGGGTACAATGAGCAGTTCTTC.

V gene TRBV11-2 combines with J gene TRBJ1-4; no definite D call. The germline CDR1 and CDR2 sequences are SGHAT and FQNNGV. The ends were cut back, 5 bases at V and 8 bases at J, with 12 bases in the middle. The CDR3 is 13 residues long. DNA of the CDR3: TGTGCCAGCAGCGAGGCGATGACAGAAAAACTGTTTTTT. Translated: CASSEAMTEKLFF.

The V gene is TRBV2, the J gene TRBJ1-2; a possible D gene is TRBD1 (5 bases). Germline V lookup: CDR1 SNHLY, CDR2 FYNNEI. Between the trimmed V and J ends, which lost 9 bases and 7 bases, there was a span of 15 bases. CDR3 length: 12 amino acids. The CDR3 DNA reads as TGTGCCAGTGGGAAAGGGGCGGGTGGCTACACCTTC. This encodes CASGKGAGGYTF. The full variable domain, in which reference TRBV2 and TRBJ1-2 provide the parts outside the CDR3, is EPEVTQTPSHQVTQMGQEVILRCVPISNHLYFYWYRQILGQKVEFLVSFYNNEISEKSEIFDDQFSVERPDGSNFTLKIRSTKLEDSAMYFCASGKGAGGYTFGSGTRLTVV.

The chain joins TRBV6-5 to TRBJ2-7; possible D gene TRBD1, 6 bases. CDR3 length equals 15 residues. V lost 5 bases, J lost 1 base, and 15 bases lay in between. Germline loops: CDR1 MNHEY, CDR2 SVGAGI. CDR3 DNA sequence: TGTGCCAGCAGTCGCCCAGGACAGAATTCCTACGAGCAGTACTTC. It encodes CASSRPGQNSYEQYF.

This clone was seen a single time. V gene TRBV15 combines with J gene TRBJ2-7, with D maybe TRBD2 (6 bases). Trimming stripped 3 bases from V and 4 bases from J, with 10 bases between. Germline CDR1 and CDR2: LNHNV and YYDKDF (reference sequence). This CDR3 comprises 13 residues. CDR3 nucleotide sequence: TGTGCCACCAGCAGCGGGAGAGCTTACGAGCAGTACTTC. Protein sequence: CATSSGRAYEQYF. Filled out from reference TRBV15 and TRBJ2-7, the complete variable domain reads DAMVIQNPRYQVTQFGKPVTLSCSQTLNHNVMYWYQQKSSQAPKLLFHYYDKDFNNEADTPDNFQSRRPNTSFCFLDIRSPGLGDTAMYLCATSSGRAYEQYFGPGTRLTVT.

This sequence joins TRBV5-1 and TRBJ1-1, with D perhaps TRBD1 (6 bases). The CDR3 runs to 13 residues. Germline V gene data show CDR1 as SGHRS and CDR2 as YFSETQ. V gave up 5 bases and J gave up 3 bases, with 11 bases separating them. CDR3 nucleotides: TGCGCCAGCAGATCAGGGGACGACACTGAAGCTTTCTTT. This encodes CASRSGDDTEAFF.

The chain links TRBV19 to TRBJ2-2; 9 bases are a match to TRBD2. The germline V gene has CDR1 LNHDA and CDR2 SQIVND (reference sequence). The V and J ends lost 3 bases and 5 bases, in that order; junction bases with no gene match: 1. CDR3 length equals 14 residues. The CDR3 DNA sequence: TGTGCCAGTAGTATTCTAGCGGGGACCGGGGAGCTGTTTTTT. This sequence encodes CASSILAGTGELFF.

This sequence joins TRBV3-1 (or the pseudogene TRBV3-2) and TRBJ2-5, with TRBD1 matching 10 bases. Germline trimming cut 4 bases from V and 1 base from J; bases unmatched to any gene: 15. This CDR3 has 19 amino acids. CDR1 and CDR2 from the germline V gene are LGHDT and YNNKEL (reference sequence). The CDR3 bases are TGTGCCAGCAGCCCCCGGTGGGGGACAGGGGTCATCAGCCAAGAGACCCAGTACTTC. Amino acid sequence: CASSPRWGTGVISQETQYF.

V is TRBV19 and J is TRBJ1-1; possible D gene TRBD1, 6 bases. The CDR3 is made up of 15 amino acids. Per germline, CDR1 LNHDA and CDR2 SQIVND (reference sequence). The germline V and J ends were trimmed by 2 bases and 5 bases, with 15 bases remaining between them. The CDR3 loop is CASSILGSQGTEAFF. As DNA, the CDR3 is TGTGCCAGTAGTATACTCGGGTCACAGGGTACTGAAGCTTTCTTT.

This rearrangement joins TRBV2 to TRBJ1-2; no definite D call. Trimming removed 3 bases from V and 1 base from J, with 9 bases in between. Germline CDR1 reads SNHLY; CDR2 reads FYNNEI. The CDR3 is made up of 14 amino acids. The CDR3 bases are TGTGCCAGCAGTGAGGAGGGAGTTAACTATGGCTACACCTTC. It yields the protein CASSEEGVNYGYTF.

The V and J genes are TRBV11-2 and TRBJ2-3; D is unresolved. The ends were cut back, 7 bases at V and 2 bases at J, with 7 bases in the middle. From germline, CDR1 is SGHAT and CDR2 FQNNGV. This CDR3 region has 12 residues. The CDR3: CASNLDTDTQYF. DNA of the CDR3: TGTGCCAGCAACTTGGACACAGATACGCAGTATTTT.

V gene TRBV5-4 combines with J gene TRBJ1-6; 7 bases are shared with TRBD1. CDR3 length: 15 amino acids. The germline V gene encodes CDR1 SGHNT and CDR2 YYREEE (reference sequence). Germline trimming cut 4 bases from V and 8 bases from J; bases unmatched to any gene: 9. The CDR3 here is CASSPQTGVDSPLHF. In nucleotides, the CDR3 is TGTGCCAGCAGCCCTCAAACAGGGGTGGATTCACCCCTCCACTTT.

The rearrangement uses TRBV28 and TRBJ1-1, with D possibly TRBD1 on 5 matching bases. The CDR3 runs to 12 residues. The germline gives CDR1 MDHEN, CDR2 SYDVKM. V shed 5 bases and J shed 9 bases, with 13 bases lying between them. This chain's CDR3 is CASSITGIKAFF. Here the CDR3 DNA reads TGTGCCAGCAGTATCACAGGAATTAAAGCTTTCTTT. Together with reference TRBV28 and TRBJ1-1, the CDR3 gives the full variable domain: DVKVTQSSRYLVKRTGEKVFLECVQDMDHENMFWYRQDPGLGLRLIYFSYDVKMKEKGDIPEGYSVSREKKERFSLILESASTNQTSMYLCASSITGIKAFFGQGTRLTVV.

A remark on this clone: This sample includes further DNA sequences coding for the same CDR3. The chain couples TRBV7-9 to TRBJ2-3; D is unresolved. Germline V gives CDR1 SEHNR, CDR2 FQNEAQ (reference sequence). Trimming cost V 2 bases and J 6 bases, with 3 bases left between them. There are 11 residues in the CDR3. CDR3 in DNA: TGTGCCAGCAGCTTATCGGATACGCAGTATTTT. Its translation is CASSLSDTQYF.